A single sample is the source of the 6 T cell receptor beta chains below, sequenced in a study of blood T cell repertoires in COVID-19. Measured with immunoSEQ multiplex PCR; TCRdb has only the in-frame clones, and not every one. Of fewer than 200,000 clones listed, more than 70% are singletons. The specimen sequenced was PBMCs or T cells enriched from blood (not recorded which). Receptors originate from a woman in her forties or fifties in a cohort exposed to, infected with or recovered from COVID-19 (not recorded which).

The chain couples TRBV27 to TRBJ1-2; perhaps TRBD1 as D (5 bases). This CDR3 comprises 16 residues. Germline V gene data show CDR1 as MNHEY and CDR2 as SMNVEV (reference sequence). V lost 2 bases and J lost 4, with 17 bases in between. CDR3 sequence (DNA): TGTGCCAGCAGTTTAACCGGGACTCCCCTGACCTATGGCTACACCTTC. Protein: CASSLTGTPLTYGYTF.

This clone was detected once. The J gene is TRBJ1-5, the V gene TRBV28, with 7 bases that match TRBD1. There are 18 residues in the CDR3. V was clipped by 3 bases and J by 0 bases; unmatched bases: 11. Looked up from germline, CDR1 is MDHEN and CDR2 is SYDVKM. The CDR3 coding sequence is TGTGCCAGCAGTTTCTCACCGGGACAGACAAATAGCAATCAGCCCCAGCATTTT. Residues: CASSFSPGQTNSNQPQHF.

This chain connects TRBV7-9 to TRBJ2-2; TRBD1 matches at 9 bases. CDR3 length equals 15 residues. With V trimmed by 7 bases and J by 10 bases, 13 bases remained unmatched. The V gene's germline CDR1 is SEHNR and CDR2 FQNEAQ (reference sequence). CDR3: CASTPGQGADLELFF. Written as DNA, the CDR3 is TGTGCCAGCACACCGGGACAGGGAGCTGATTTGGAGCTGTTTTTT.

The J gene is TRBJ1-1, the V gene TRBV5-1, with D hard to call. The germline gives CDR1 SGHRS, CDR2 YFSETQ. The CDR3 consists of 16 residues. V was clipped by 3 bases and J by 6 bases, with 21 bases between them. CDR3 nucleotides: TGCGCCAGCAGCTCGACCGGGTTCGTGGGTGATCCTGAAGCTTTCTTT. Its translation is CASSSTGFVGDPEAFF.

The chain employs TRBV4-1 and TRBJ2-2; TRBD2 matches 11 bases. Looked up from germline, CDR1 is MGHRA and CDR2 is YSYEKL. The CDR3 length is 17 residues. Losses at the gene ends were 2 bases for V and 2 bases for J; bases not matched to a gene: 4. CDR3 protein: CASSQLGTSGNTGELFF. In DNA form, the CDR3 reads TGCGCCAGCAGCCAACTAGGGACTAGCGGTAACACCGGGGAGCTGTTTTTT.

V gene TRBV6-6 combines with J gene TRBJ1-5; TRBD1 matches 12 bases. The CDR3 consists of 16 residues. The germline CDR1 and CDR2 sequences are MNHNY and SVGAGI (reference sequence). J gave up 6 bases and V 0 bases, and 3 bases lay outside the gene matches. CDR3 sequence reads: CASSYSRDRGLQPQHF. The DNA of the CDR3 is TGTGCCAGCAGTTACTCTAGGGACAGGGGGCTTCAGCCCCAGCATTTT.